This T cell receptor (beta chain) was sequenced for a study of lymphopenia after photon versus proton radiotherapy. Study-wide results and caveats: Photon-treated patients lost naive T cells and TCR diversity; proton-treated stayed stable. Larger post-nadir TCR diversity loss correlated inversely with survival in deceased patients. Survival link was tested only in deceased patients; proton benefit remains a possibility.

CDR1 and CDR2 from the germline V gene are SGHNT and YYREEE (reference sequence). The V gene lost 2 bases and the J gene lost 1 base, with 6 bases spanning the gap. The CDR3 is 13 residues long. Details on this clone: As yet, its antigen is unknown.

Profiled with immunoSEQ multiplex PCR; TCRdb holds only in-frame clones, not every one. The sample lists roughly 150,000 clones; approximately 90% were seen once. This rearrangement joins TRBV5-4 to TRBJ1-1; no firm D call. The sequence derives from a man between 50 and 59 years old with gastric cancer. The specimen comprised peripheral blood, sampled from a patient treated with photon-based radiotherapy. CDR3 sequence reads: CASSFIENTEAFF. DNA of the CDR3: TGTGCCAGCAGCTTTATTGAGAACACTGAAGCTTTCTTT.